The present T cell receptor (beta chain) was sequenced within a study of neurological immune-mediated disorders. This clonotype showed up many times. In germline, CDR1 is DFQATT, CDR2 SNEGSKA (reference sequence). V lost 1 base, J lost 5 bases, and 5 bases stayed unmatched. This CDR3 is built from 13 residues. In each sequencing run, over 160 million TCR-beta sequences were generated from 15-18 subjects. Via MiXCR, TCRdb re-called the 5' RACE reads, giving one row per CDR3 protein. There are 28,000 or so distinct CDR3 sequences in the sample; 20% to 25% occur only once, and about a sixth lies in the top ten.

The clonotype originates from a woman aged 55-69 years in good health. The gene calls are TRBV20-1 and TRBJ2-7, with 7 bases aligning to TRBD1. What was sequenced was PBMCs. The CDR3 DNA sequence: TGCAGTGCTAGAGTTCGCCAGGGGGACGAGCAGTACTTC. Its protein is CSARVRQGDEQYF.